This TCR beta chain was captured in a study of human T cells and chemical hapten exposure. Turning to the study itself: Patches with 0.01% DPC went on the upper back, and the tests were read at 6 days.

The CDR3 is made up of 14 amino acids. CDR1 MNHNS and CDR2 SASEGT come from the germline V gene. V shed 6 bases and J shed 8 bases, with 17 bases lying between them. TCRdb re-called the RACE reads through MiXCR, storing one row per CDR3 protein. Of 60,000 to 70,000 distinct CDR3 sequences listed, over 9.5% are singletons. Time point reported: pre-sensitization, week 0. The treatment was: therapeutic diphenylcyclopropenone sensitization with weekly scalp DPC. Total RNA was extracted from unfractionated whole blood. This receptor was obtained from a woman aged 45-60 years with alopecia areata. Some clones in this sample may be carry-over from other donors' samples. The rearrangement uses TRBV6-1 and TRBJ1-5, with a possible D match to TRBD1 (6 bases). This sample comprised whole blood, obtained in connection with sensitization to the hapten diphenylcyclopropenone (DPC). CDR3 DNA sequence: TGTGCCAGCAGGCTGGACAGCGCGTCCGAGCCCCAGCATTTT. It codes for CASRLDSASEPQHF.